This T cell receptor beta chain was captured by sequencing in a study of PD-1 blockade in classical Hodgkin lymphoma. About this clone: Its matching antigen is unknown.

Whole-study results and caveats: Baseline diversity resembling that of newly diagnosed patients was seen in complete responders. Among the patients, those starting nivolumab under 1 year after ASCT were excluded.

Some clones are missing from TCRdb's copy, which holds only in-frame ones; the method was immunoSEQ multiplex PCR. The sample lists 100,000 to 130,000 clones, 80% to 90% occurring once. Germline loops: CDR1 SGHRS, CDR2 YFSETQ. The CDR3 runs 15 residues. The V and J ends lost 4 bases and 1 base respectively, with 13 bases between them. Patients all relapsed after autologous stem cell transplantation, and there was variation in brentuximab vedotin exposure. The chain is built from TRBV5-1 and TRBJ2-3; a weak D match, TRBD1 (6 bases). The starting material was peripheral blood mononuclear cells (PBMCs), obtained before the second cycle of nivolumab. The source of this sequence is a human donor with classical Hodgkin lymphoma. The CDR3 nucleotides read TGCGCCAGCAGCGCACAGGGAATTCGCACAGATACGCAGTATTTT. Protein: CASSAQGIRTDTQYF.